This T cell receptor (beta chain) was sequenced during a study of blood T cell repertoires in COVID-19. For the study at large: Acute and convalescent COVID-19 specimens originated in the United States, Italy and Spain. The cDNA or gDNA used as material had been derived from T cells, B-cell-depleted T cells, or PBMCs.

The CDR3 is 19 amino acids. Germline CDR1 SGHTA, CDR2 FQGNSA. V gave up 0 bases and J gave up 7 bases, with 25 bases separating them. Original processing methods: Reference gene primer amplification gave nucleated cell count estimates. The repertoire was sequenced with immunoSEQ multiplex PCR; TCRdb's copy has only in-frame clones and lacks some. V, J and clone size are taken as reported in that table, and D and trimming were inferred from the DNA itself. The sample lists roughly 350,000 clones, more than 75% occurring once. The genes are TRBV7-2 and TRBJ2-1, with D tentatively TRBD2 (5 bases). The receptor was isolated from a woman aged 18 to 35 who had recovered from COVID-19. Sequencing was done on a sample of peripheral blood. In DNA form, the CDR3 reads TGTGCCAGCAGCTTAGCCTATTTGATGACGGGGAGAAAAGGTAATGAGCAGTTCTTC. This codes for CASSLAYLMTGRKGNEQFF.